Listed below are T cell receptor beta chains from one sample, sequenced in a study of spatial heterogeneity in lung cancer. MiXCR, applied by TCRdb to the 5' RACE reads, yields one record per CDR3 protein. This table holds around 19,000 distinct CDR3 sequences, about 6% found once. The source material was lung tumor tissue, sampled at surgery. The receptors here all came from a female donor with early-stage non-small cell lung cancer. CDR3s include the opening cysteine and the closing phenylalanine or tryptophan. The order of the fields is J gene, clone size, D gene, V gene, CDR3 DNA, CDR3 protein. The D gene is left open where the match is weak. The size field reads how often the clone was seen (once, few, many) or a class if it is expanded.

J gene: TRBJ1-5; clone size: many; D gene: TRBD1; V gene: TRBV7-2; CDR3 DNA: TGTGCCAGCAGCTTAGGTGCCGGGACAGGGGGCTATCAGCCCCAGCATTTT; CDR3 protein: CASSLGAGTGGYQPQHF
J gene: TRBJ1-4; clone size: many; D gene: TRBD1; V gene: TRBV7-2; CDR3 DNA: TGTGCCAGCAGCTCACAGGGGCGGGATGAAAAACTGTTTTTT; CDR3 protein: CASSSQGRDEKLFF
J gene: TRBJ2-6; clone size: many; D gene: NA; V gene: TRBV7-2; CDR3 DNA: TGTGCCAGCAGCCCGTCAGGAACTGGGGCCAACGTCCTGACTTTC; CDR3 protein: CASSPSGTGANVLTF
J gene: TRBJ1-2; clone size: many; D gene: NA; V gene: TRBV7-3; CDR3 DNA: TGTGCCAGCAGCTTAAGGTCCCCCGCCCTCGGCGACTATGGCTACACCTTC; CDR3 protein: CASSLRSPALGDYGYTF
J gene: TRBJ2-1; clone size: few; D gene: NA; V gene: TRBV7-6; CDR3 DNA: TGTGCCAGCAGCTTAGATGTAGGGCTCAATGAGCAGTTCTTC; CDR3 protein: CASSLDVGLNEQFF
J gene: TRBJ1-5; clone size: medium-sized; D gene: TRBD1; V gene: TRBV4-2; CDR3 DNA: TGTGCCAGCAGCCACGGACAGGGCAGCGTTAGCAATCAGCCCCAGCATTTT; CDR3 protein: CASSHGQGSVSNQPQHF
J gene: TRBJ2-6; clone size: medium-sized; D gene: NA; V gene: TRBV11-2; CDR3 DNA: TGTGCCAGCAGCTTAGACAGGGTGCCCTCTAGTTCCGGGGCCAACGTCCTGACTTTC; CDR3 protein: CASSLDRVPSSSGANVLTF
J gene: TRBJ2-1; clone size: many; D gene: NA; V gene: TRBV5-1; CDR3 DNA: TGCGCCAGCAGCTTGGCTTCCTCTCCTCCCGGGGTCAATGAGCAGTTCTTC; CDR3 protein: CASSLASSPPGVNEQFF
J gene: TRBJ1-1; clone size: many; D gene: NA; V gene: TRBV18; CDR3 DNA: TGTGCCAGCTCGAGGACATCGAACACTGAAGCTTTCTTT; CDR3 protein: CASSRTSNTEAFF
J gene: TRBJ2-4; clone size: many; D gene: NA; V gene: TRBV18; CDR3 DNA: TGTGCCAGCTCACCAGGGGGAGGAAAGGCCAAAAACATTCAGTACTTC; CDR3 protein: CASSPGGGKAKNIQYF
J gene: TRBJ2-5; clone size: medium-sized; D gene: TRBD1; V gene: TRBV13; CDR3 DNA: TGTGCCAGCAGCGACGGGACAGAAGAGACCCAGTACTTC; CDR3 protein: CASSDGTEETQYF
J gene: TRBJ1-1; clone size: many; D gene: NA; V gene: TRBV10-1; CDR3 DNA: TGCGCCAGCAGTGAGTCGTCCGGGAACACTGAAGCTTTCTTT; CDR3 protein: CASSESSGNTEAFF
J gene: TRBJ1-5; clone size: many; D gene: NA; V gene: TRBV7-2; CDR3 DNA: TGTGCCAGCAGCTTAGCGGGCGACAGCAATCAGCCCCAGCATTTT; CDR3 protein: CASSLAGDSNQPQHF
J gene: TRBJ1-1; clone size: many; D gene: TRBD1; V gene: TRBV12-3/TRBV12-4; CDR3 DNA: TGTGCCAGCAGTCGGCAGGACAGGGTGAACACTGAAGCTTTCTTT; CDR3 protein: CASSRQDRVNTEAFF